These T cell receptor beta chains were read from a single sample in a study of blood T cells in healthy people across ages. TCRdb recomputed calls from the 5' RACE reads with MiXCR, one row per CDR3 protein. In the table there are hundreds of thousands of distinct CDR3 sequences, around a quarter of which are singletons. The same sample was also studied in work on T cells of mothers and their children.

The sequenced sample consisted of blood. Receptors were obtained from a boy under 10 years old in good health. CDR3s leave out the opening cysteine and the closing phenylalanine or tryptophan. Each record gives: CDR3 protein, J gene, V gene, D gene, clone size. The D gene is left open where the match is weak. Size tells how often a clone was seen (once, few, many) or the class of an expanded clone, and some rows leave it out.

ATTGTGGFETQY | TRBJ2-5 | TRBV6-5 | TRBD1 | -
ASSLPGQGKIQY | TRBJ2-4 | TRBV14 | TRBD1 | -
ASSLMIAGGQETQY | TRBJ2-5 | TRBV5-1 | TRBD2 | few
ASSSAGKPSEKLF | TRBJ1-4 | TRBV7-2 | - | many
ASSVPGLAGEETDTQY | TRBJ2-3 | TRBV25-1 | TRBD2 | few
SAPVVRTDTQY | TRBJ2-3 | TRBV20-1 | - | -
ASTYSGATDTQY | TRBJ2-3 | TRBV3-1 | TRBD2 | -
ASSPHGTSGVPLEQY | TRBJ2-5 | TRBV18 | TRBD2 | few
ASSVDRGSYEQY | TRBJ2-7 | TRBV7-6 | TRBD1 | -
SAREVGQGGNQPQH | TRBJ1-5 | TRBV20-1 | TRBD1 | -
SVVGRQYQETQY | TRBJ2-5 | TRBV29-1 | - | -
ASSLEGFLIGTIETQY | TRBJ2-5 | TRBV5-1 | - | -
ASLPGDYPGETQY | TRBJ2-5 | TRBV6-1 | TRBD2 | few
AWSPRGRLF | TRBJ1-4 | TRBV30 | - | -
ASSPGLGVRDTQY | TRBJ2-3 | TRBV5-1 | - | few
ASSYGGASYEQY | TRBJ2-7 | TRBV6-5 | - | few
ASSFSPGGIQY | TRBJ2-4 | TRBV12-3/TRBV12-4 | - | -
ASSLDKGLAGVYEQF | TRBJ2-1 | TRBV7-2 | TRBD2 | -
AGSYVGNTEAF | TRBJ1-1 | TRBV7-9 | - | once
ASSSPLLAGGTDTQY | TRBJ2-3 | TRBV7-2 | TRBD2 | -
ASSYTSWGAPLH | TRBJ1-6 | TRBV6-5 | - | -
ASSFRTSHTEAF | TRBJ1-1 | TRBV7-2 | - | few
ASSPRRGRDEQF | TRBJ2-1 | TRBV4-3 | TRBD2 | -
ASSYEGVKGSNTEAF | TRBJ1-1 | TRBV6-5 | - | -